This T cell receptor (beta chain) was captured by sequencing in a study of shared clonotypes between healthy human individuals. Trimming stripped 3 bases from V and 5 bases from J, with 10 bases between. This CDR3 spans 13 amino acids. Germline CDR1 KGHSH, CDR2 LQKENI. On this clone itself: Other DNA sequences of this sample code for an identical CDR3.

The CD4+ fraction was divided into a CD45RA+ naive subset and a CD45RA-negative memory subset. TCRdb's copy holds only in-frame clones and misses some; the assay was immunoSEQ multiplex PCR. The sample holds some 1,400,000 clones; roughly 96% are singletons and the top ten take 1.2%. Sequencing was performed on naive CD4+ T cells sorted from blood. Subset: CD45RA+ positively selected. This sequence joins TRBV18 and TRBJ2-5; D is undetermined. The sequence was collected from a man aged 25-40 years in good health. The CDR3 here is CASSPAVGETQYF. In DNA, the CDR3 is TGTGCCAGCTCACCCGCCGTCGGGGAGACCCAGTACTTC.